The present T cell receptor (beta chain) was sequenced within a study of cytomegalovirus exposure and HLA in healthy donors. Across the study: Genotyping showed roughly 83% of almost 400 donors falling in the Caucasian-associated ancestry cluster. Study results and limitations: Within the data, a cluster of highly shared sequence variants was likely a sequencing artifact. Researchers reported in a later analysis that a missense DCLRE1C variant was tied to TCR beta V- and J-gene trimming.

Points on this clone: Its antigen is unknown.

The PCR ran on 60 Vbeta and 13 Jbeta primers. TCRdb keeps only in-frame clones here, not all; method: immunoSEQ multiplex PCR. This table holds 100,000 to 130,000 clones, about 81% found once. The TCR was taken from a man aged 25-45 years in good health and CMV-seropositive. The sequenced sample consisted of PBMCs.

The DNA for the CDR3 is TGTGCCAGCAGCTACCAGGGACAGGGCTCCTACGAGCAGTACTTC. This translates into CASSYQGQGSYEQYF. V and J are TRBV11-3 and TRBJ2-7, with TRBD1 matching over 9 bases. The ends lost 4 bases at V and 0 bases at J; junction bases unmatched: 4. CDR1 is SGHNT and CDR2 is YENEEA in the germline V gene. The CDR3 has 15 residues.